The next 24 T cell receptor beta chains were all read from a single sample in a study of cytomegalovirus exposure and HLA in healthy donors. PCR involved 60 Vbeta and 13 Jbeta primers. The repertoire was sequenced with immunoSEQ multiplex PCR; TCRdb's copy has only in-frame clones and lacks some. Among under 150,000 clones listed, about 64% were seen once. Input material: PBMCs. The source of these receptors is a man aged 18-30 years in good health and CMV-seropositive.

CDR3 sequence (DNA): TGTGCCAGCAGCTTAATGGGACAGGAGCCTCAAGAGACCCAGTACTTC. It translates to CASSLMGQEPQETQYF. V gene TRBV13 combines with J gene TRBJ2-5, with 8 nucleotides matching TRBD1. The CDR3 is 16 residues long. Looked up from germline, CDR1 is PRHDT and CDR2 is FYEKMQ (reference sequence). V gave up 2 bases and J gave up 2 bases; unmatched junction bases: 7.

The chain joins TRBV2 to TRBJ2-1; maybe TRBD2 (7 bases). The CDR3 spans 12 residues. Trimming cost V 6 bases and J 9 bases, with 12 bases left between them. Germline CDR1 SNHLY, CDR2 FYNNEI. CDR3 nucleotides: TGTGCCAGCAGCAAGGGGGGGATTGAGCAGTTCTTC. Translation gives CASSKGGIEQFF.

The rearrangement uses TRBV7-7 and TRBJ2-1, with TRBD2 as a possible D gene (6 bases). Trimming stripped 4 bases from V and 9 bases from J, with 16 bases between. Germline-derived CDR1 and CDR2 are SSHAT and FNYEAQ (reference sequence). CDR3 size: 14 residues. The CDR3, as DNA: TGTGCCAGCAGCTCCGGCGGGGTCAGAGGTGAGCAGTTCTTC. This translates into CASSSGGVRGEQFF.

A single count supports this clone. The CDR3 here is CASSQKGPTGVGNQPQHF. The DNA for the CDR3 is TGTGCCAGCAGCCAAAAGGGGCCAACAGGGGTAGGGAATCAGCCCCAGCATTTT. This chain connects TRBV4-2 to TRBJ1-5, with 7 positions matching TRBD1. This CDR3 is built from 18 residues. From germline, CDR1 is LGHNA and CDR2 YNFKEQ. Trimming took 2 bases from V and 4 from J; bases not matched to a gene: 14.

The DNA for the CDR3 is TGCGCCAGCAGCTTGGGGGCAGGGTCCGGGGAGCTGTTTTTT. It specifies CASSLGAGSGELFF. This rearrangement joins TRBV5-1 to TRBJ2-2; a possible D gene is TRBD1 (5 bases). The CDR3 extends over 14 amino acids. Germline V gene sequence: CDR1 SGHRS, CDR2 YFSETQ. V was shortened by 0 bases and J by 6 bases, with 9 bases between the two germline ends.

V and J are TRBV7-9 and TRBJ1-6; no clear D. Trimming shortened V by 2 bases and J by 7 bases, and 9 bases separated the two germline ends. The CDR3 is made up of 14 amino acids. The V gene's germline CDR1 is SEHNR and CDR2 FQNEAQ (reference sequence). The CDR3 nucleotides read TGTGCCAGCAGCTTACTCAGCGGCAATTCACCCCTCCACTTT. Protein product: CASSLLSGNSPLHF.

This clone was seen more than once but under ten times. The rearrangement joins TRBV7-8 to TRBJ2-1, with 13 bases aligning to TRBD2. This CDR3 comprises 20 residues. Germline V gives CDR1 SGHVS, CDR2 FQNEAQ. J lost 0 bases, V lost 4 bases, and 12 bases had no gene match. The DNA of the CDR3 is TGTGCCAGCAGCTACTTCGGACTAGCGGGGGCTCGAAGCTCCTACAATGAGCAGTTCTTC. Protein product: CASSYFGLAGARSSYNEQFF.

The chain uses TRBV28 and TRBJ1-1, with 12 bases that match TRBD1. The germline V gene has CDR1 MDHEN and CDR2 SYDVKM. Germline trimming cut 5 bases from V and 11 bases from J; bases unmatched to any gene: 12. CDR3 length equals 15 residues. The CDR3 loop is CASSLFRDRGRDAFF. Written as DNA, the CDR3 is TGTGCCAGCAGTCTATTCCGGGACAGGGGGCGGGACGCTTTCTTT.

The chain employs TRBV29-1 and TRBJ2-5, with 7 bases that match TRBD2. Germline CDR1 SQVTM, CDR2 ANQGSEA. J gave up 2 bases and V 8 bases, and 11 bases lay outside the gene matches. The CDR3 is made up of 14 amino acids. In DNA form, the CDR3 reads TGCAGCCATACCCCTCCGGGACTACAAGAGACCCAGTACTTC. This encodes CSHTPPGLQETQYF.

This clone was detected only a few times. This chain links TRBV2 with TRBJ1-5; D unresolved. The CDR3 contains 14 residues. The germline V gene encodes CDR1 SNHLY and CDR2 FYNNEI. The ends were cut back, 6 bases at V and 0 bases at J, with 9 bases in the middle. The DNA for the CDR3 is TGTGCCAGCAGCGTTGAGAATAGCAATCAGCCCCAGCATTTT. This gives the protein CASSVENSNQPQHF.

The chain combines TRBV11-3 with TRBJ2-2, with D possibly being TRBD2 (6 bases). Looked up from germline, CDR1 is SGHNT and CDR2 is YENEEA. There are 15 residues in the CDR3. With 5 bases removed from V and 7 bases from J, the gap between germline ends came to 17 bases. The CDR3 here is CASSRQTSLGGELFF. In nucleotides, the CDR3 is TGTGCCAGCAGCCGCCAGACTAGTCTTGGCGGGGAGCTGTTTTTT.

The V call is TRBV27, the J call TRBJ2-3, with TRBD2 matching 14 bases. The CDR3 is made up of 16 amino acids. After removal of 5 bases from V and 5 bases from J, the junction contained 6 bases not matched to a gene. The germline gives CDR1 MNHEY, CDR2 SMNVEV (reference sequence). The CDR3 is CASSPGLAGEQDTQYF. Here the CDR3 DNA reads TGTGCCAGCAGTCCGGGACTAGCGGGGGAACAAGATACGCAGTATTTT.

The CDR3 nucleotides read TGTGCCAGCAGCTTAGGGACAGGGGGCAGAGACACCATATATTTT. This sequence encodes CASSLGTGGRDTIYF. The V call is TRBV7-2, the J call TRBJ1-3; 11 nucleotides agree with TRBD1. Per the germline V gene, CDR1 is SGHTA and CDR2 is FQGNSA. J lost 8 bases, V lost 1 base, and 4 bases had no gene match. CDR3 length: 15 residues.

The rearrangement uses TRBV5-6 and TRBJ2-7; maybe TRBD2 (5 bases). The germline V gene encodes CDR1 SGHDT and CDR2 YYEEEE. Trimming removed 0 bases at V and 3 bases at J, with 16 bases between. This CDR3 contains 16 residues. The CDR3 DNA sequence: TGTGCCAGCAGCTTGGGGACTTTGGCTCAGAACTACGAGCAGTACGTC. It encodes CASSLGTLAQNYEQYV.

The chain couples TRBV6-4 to TRBJ2-1; 9 nucleotides align to TRBD2. The J segment lost 5 bases and the V segment lost 6 bases, leaving 5 bases of the junction unmatched. This CDR3 is built from 14 residues. The V gene's germline CDR1 is MRHNA and CDR2 SNTAGT. In DNA, the CDR3 is TGTGCCAGCAGCGCTAGCGGGGAGAACAATGAGCAGTTCTTC. Translation: CASSASGENNEQFF.

This chain uses TRBV4-1 with TRBJ2-1, with TRBD1 identical over 7 bases. V trimming: 4 bases; J trimming: 4 bases; junction bases outside the gene matches: 10. Germline lookup yields CDR1 MGHRA and CDR2 YSYEKL. The CDR3 has 16 amino acids. The CDR3 DNA reads as TGCGCCAGCAGCCCCCTCGGACAGGAGCTATACAATGAGCAGTTCTTC. This codes for CASSPLGQELYNEQFF.

The V call is TRBV6-5, the J call TRBJ1-5; 7 nucleotides align to TRBD1. The CDR3 extends over 14 amino acids. The germline V gene encodes CDR1 MNHEY and CDR2 SVGAGI. V lost 6 bases and J lost 2; bases outside the gene matches: 4. The CDR3 is CASRGGTGNQPQHF. The CDR3 coding sequence is TGTGCCAGCAGGGGCGGGACAGGCAATCAGCCCCAGCATTTT.

The chain uses TRBV7-2 and TRBJ2-1, with TRBD2 identical over 7 bases. The CDR3 is 15 residues long. Germline V gene data show CDR1 as SGHTA and CDR2 as FQGNSA. Trimming at V came to 5 bases and at J to 7 bases, leaving 11 bases not matched to a gene. CDR3 DNA: TGTGCCAGCAGCGCCGGCGGGGGAGGGAGGAATGAGCAGTTCTTC. It encodes CASSAGGGGRNEQFF.

The V and J genes are TRBV5-6 and TRBJ1-1; the D gene is possibly TRBD1 (5 bases). The CDR3 consists of 13 residues. V lost 2 bases and J lost 1, with 6 bases in between. Per germline, CDR1 SGHDT and CDR2 YYEEEE. This chain's CDR3 is CASSFRENTEAFF. The CDR3, as DNA: TGTGCCAGCAGCTTCAGGGAGAACACTGAAGCTTTCTTT.

The CDR3 DNA reads TGTGCCAGCAGCAAGATCGGAGGGAAGAACACTGAAGCTTTCTTT. The encoded protein is CASSKIGGKNTEAFF. This sequence joins TRBV21-1 and TRBJ1-1. TRBV21-1 is termed a pseudogene. The CDR3 spans 15 residues.

The J gene is TRBJ1-6, the V gene TRBV6-5; 9 nucleotides align to TRBD1. V lost 6 bases and J lost 10; bases outside the gene matches: 10. This CDR3 region has 15 residues. The V gene's germline CDR1 is MNHEY and CDR2 SVGAGI. The CDR3 spells CASSLRQGVGSPLHF. CDR3 sequence (DNA): TGTGCCAGCAGCTTAAGACAGGGGGTTGGATCACCCCTCCACTTT.

The chain has TRBV6-1 and TRBJ2-3; D possibly corresponds to TRBD1 (6 bases). V dropped 11 bases and J dropped 2 bases, with 14 bases sitting between them. Germline assignment: CDR1 MNHNS and CDR2 SASEGT. The CDR3 sequence is 13 residues long. The CDR3 spells CAGTGTLTDTQYF. The DNA of the CDR3 is TGTGCCGGTACAGGGACCCTCACAGATACGCAGTATTTT.

This chain connects TRBV28 to TRBJ1-2, with D maybe TRBD1 (5 bases). In germline, CDR1 is MDHEN, CDR2 SYDVKM. The V end lost 6 bases, the J end lost 4 bases, and 12 bases lay between the germline ends. The CDR3 length is 13 residues. CDR3 loop: CASRTRQIYGYTF. The CDR3 DNA follows: TGTGCCAGCAGAACAAGACAGATCTATGGCTACACCTTC.

The table lists this clone with a count of one. The rearrangement links TRBV18 to TRBJ2-7; 7 bases agree with TRBD1. The ends lost 5 bases at V and 5 bases at J; junction bases unmatched: 12. The CDR3 loop spans 15 amino acids. Germline lookup yields CDR1 KGHSH and CDR2 LQKENI. The CDR3 protein is CASSANTGDRNEQYF. The CDR3 DNA is TGTGCCAGCTCAGCGAATACAGGGGATAGGAACGAGCAGTACTTC.